This record looks at one T cell receptor beta chain sequence and its context. Its antigen is undetermined. This record belongs to a study of cytomegalovirus exposure and HLA in healthy donors. Study-level results: A previous analysis found most TCR beta V segments productive roughly 90% or roughly 30% of the time. Accurate prediction of HLA-A and HLA-B alleles (for most subjects) was reportedly achieved from TCR beta sequences.

This CDR3 has 11 amino acids. V gave up 3 bases and J gave up 10 bases, with 10 bases separating them. CDR1 and CDR2 from the germline V gene are GTSNPN and SVGIG (reference sequence). With 60 Vbeta and 13 Jbeta primers, the PCR was carried out. The protocol was immunoSEQ multiplex PCR, while the TCRdb copy is restricted to in-frame clones and leaves out a portion. The table lists about 130,000 clones, 80% of them singletons, with roughly 5% in the top ten. The receptor was isolated from a man in his thirties or forties in good health and CMV-seronegative. Sequencing was done on a sample of PBMCs. This chain joins TRBV30 and TRBJ2-1; D remains unclear. CDR3 in amino acids: CAWRTVGEQFF. CDR3 in DNA: TGTGCCTGGAGGACCGTCGGGGAGCAGTTCTTC.